This TCR beta chain was sequenced in a study of blood T cells in healthy people across ages. With regard to this clonotype: Its specificity is unknown.

Points from the study as a whole: Because sorting was not performed, PBMCs prevented conclusive naive versus antigen-experienced comparison.

Alongside a J-beta primer mix, a sample-barcoded 5' primer served in a second PCR lasting about 7 to 12 cycles. Via MiXCR, TCRdb re-called the 5' RACE reads, giving one row per CDR3 protein. Of over 1,500,000 distinct CDR3 sequences in the sample, roughly 52% were seen once. The CDR3 contains 16 residues. The V gene end was trimmed by 0 bases and the J gene end by 5 bases; junction bases not matched to a gene: 1. The germline CDR1 and CDR2 sequences are MNHEY and SVGEGT. Sequences were obtained from blood. The chain has TRBV6-2 or TRBV6-3 and TRBJ2-3, with 14 bases that match TRBD2. This TCR was sampled from a woman aged 40 to 50 in good health. The CDR3 sequence is CASSYSGTSGRDTQYF. CDR3 DNA sequence: TGTGCCAGCAGTTACTCAGGGACTAGCGGGAGAGATACGCAGTATTTT.